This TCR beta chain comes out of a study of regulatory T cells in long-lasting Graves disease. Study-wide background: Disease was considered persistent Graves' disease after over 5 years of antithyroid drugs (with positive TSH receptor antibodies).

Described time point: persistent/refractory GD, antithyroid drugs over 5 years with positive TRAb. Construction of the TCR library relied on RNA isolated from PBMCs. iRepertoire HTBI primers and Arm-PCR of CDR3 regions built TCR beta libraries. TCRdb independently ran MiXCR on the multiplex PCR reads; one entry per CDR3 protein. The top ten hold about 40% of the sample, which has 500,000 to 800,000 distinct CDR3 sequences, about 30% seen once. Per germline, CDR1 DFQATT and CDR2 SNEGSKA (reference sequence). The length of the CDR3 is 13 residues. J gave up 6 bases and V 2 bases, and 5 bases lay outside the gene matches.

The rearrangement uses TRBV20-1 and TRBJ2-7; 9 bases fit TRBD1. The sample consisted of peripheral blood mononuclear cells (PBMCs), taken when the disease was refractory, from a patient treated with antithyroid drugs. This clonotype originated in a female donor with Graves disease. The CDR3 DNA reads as TGCAGTGCTAGAATTACAGGGGGCGCCGAGCAGTACTTC. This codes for CSARITGGAEQYF.